This T cell receptor (beta chain) is drawn from a study of molecular identifiers for immune sequencing clone quantification. TCR libraries were built in bulk with a published protocol and specific TCR primers. TCRdb independently ran MiXCR on the PCR reads; one entry per CDR3 protein. The table lists hundreds of thousands of distinct CDR3 sequences, 25% of them singletons. Source material for naive CD8 libraries was roughly 20,000 to 1,100,000 sorted cells, with 10%, 30% or 50% RNA. Sorting was used to obtain naive CD8 T cells (CD8+CD4-CCR7+CD45RA+). For this clonotype: Its antigen is as yet unknown.

General study findings and limits: Over 99% of CMV-specific effector molecules, but under 1% of naive ones, were in clones above 20 copies.

V was cut by 2 bases and J by 1 base, with 9 bases left in between. The germline gives CDR1 MNHNS, CDR2 SASEGT. This CDR3 region has 15 residues. This clonotype originated in a human donor in good health. Some libraries in this study had Jurkat cell RNA spiked in. V and J are TRBV6-1 and TRBJ2-1; no reliable D call. Input material: naive CD8+ T cells from blood, with Jurkat cell RNA spiked in. As for subset: FACS-sorted CD8+CD4-CCR7+CD45RA+ naive T cells. The CDR3 nucleotides are TGTGCCAGCAGTGAATTAAAGAATTCCTACAATGAGCAGTTCTTC. This codes for CASSELKNSYNEQFF.